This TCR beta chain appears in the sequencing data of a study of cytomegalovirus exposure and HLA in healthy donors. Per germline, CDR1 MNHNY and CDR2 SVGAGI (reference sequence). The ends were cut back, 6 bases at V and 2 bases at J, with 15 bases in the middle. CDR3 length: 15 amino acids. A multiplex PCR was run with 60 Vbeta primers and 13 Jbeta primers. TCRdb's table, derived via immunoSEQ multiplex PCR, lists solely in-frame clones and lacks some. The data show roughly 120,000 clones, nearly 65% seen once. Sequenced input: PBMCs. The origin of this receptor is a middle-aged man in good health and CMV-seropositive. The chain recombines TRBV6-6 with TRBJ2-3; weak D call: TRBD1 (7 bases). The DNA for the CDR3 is TGTGCCAGCAGGGAGGGGACAGAACACACAGATACGCAGTATTTT. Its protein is CASREGTEHTDTQYF.